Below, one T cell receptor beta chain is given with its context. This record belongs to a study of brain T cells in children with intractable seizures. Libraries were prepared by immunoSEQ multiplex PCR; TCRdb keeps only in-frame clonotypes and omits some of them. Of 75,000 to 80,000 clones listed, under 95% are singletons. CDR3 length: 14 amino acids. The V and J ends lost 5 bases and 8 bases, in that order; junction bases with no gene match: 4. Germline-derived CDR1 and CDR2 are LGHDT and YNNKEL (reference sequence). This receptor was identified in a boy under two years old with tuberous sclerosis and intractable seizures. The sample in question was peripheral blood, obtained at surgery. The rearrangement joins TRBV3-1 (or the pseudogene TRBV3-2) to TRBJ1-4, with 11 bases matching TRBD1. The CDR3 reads CASSFGTGGEKLFF. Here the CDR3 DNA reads TGTGCCAGCAGCTTCGGGACAGGGGGGGAAAAACTGTTTTTT.